These T cell receptor beta chains were read from a single sample in a study of blood T cell repertoires in COVID-19. Data came from immunoSEQ multiplex PCR; TCRdb stores just in-frame clones and leaves some out. The sample includes nearly 110,000 clones, under 90% of them seen just once. Sample: peripheral blood. Receptors originate from a woman in her sixties with acute or convalescent COVID-19. Each CDR3 is given with its conserved first and last residue. A D gene is named only where the DNA matches it firmly. Clone size, where shown, is once, few, many, or a class for clones that have expanded.

clone size | J gene | D gene | V gene | CDR3 DNA | CDR3 protein
- | TRBJ2-1 | - | TRBV2 | TGTGCCAGCAGTTGGGAGCTAAATGAGCAGTTCTTC | CASSWELNEQFF
- | TRBJ2-2 | - | TRBV5-1 | TGCGCCAGCGGTGGCAGGGAGAACACCGGGGAGCTGTTTTTT | CASGGRENTGELFF
- | TRBJ1-1 | - | TRBV11-3 | TGTGCCAGCAGCTTTTCTCGGGGTGGTGAAGCTTTCTTT | CASSFSRGGEAFF
- | TRBJ2-5 | TRBD1 | TRBV14 | TGTGCCAGCAGCCAAGCGACAGGGGTAGGAGAGACCCAGTACTTC | CASSQATGVGETQYF
once | TRBJ1-1 | - | TRBV14 | TGTGCCAGCAGCCCGGCGGGCAGGAACACTGAAGCTTTCTTT | CASSPAGRNTEAFF
- | TRBJ1-2 | - | TRBV19 | TGTGCCAGTAGTACCAGGGGATCGTGGGGCTACACCTTC | CASSTRGSWGYTF
- | TRBJ1-2 | TRBD1 | TRBV5-1 | TGCGCCAGCAGCTTGGAGGCTTGGGACAGGACCTATGGCTACACCTTC | CASSLEAWDRTYGYTF
- | TRBJ2-7 | TRBD2 | TRBV9 | TGTGCCAGCAGCAGAACCGGGACTAGCGGCTACGAGCAGTACTTC | CASSRTGTSGYEQYF
many | TRBJ1-2 | - | TRBV27 | TGTGCCAGCAGTTTCGGTCGGGAATCATGGGGTGGCTACACCTTC | CASSFGRESWGGYTF
few | TRBJ2-7 | TRBD2 | TRBV9 | TGTGCCAGCAGCGTAGGTCTTAGCGGGGCTTTTAGCTCCTACGAGCAGTACTTC | CASSVGLSGAFSSYEQYF
- | TRBJ1-1 | - | TRBV10-1 | TGCGCCGACCCGGGGGGGAGCGCTTTCTTT | CADPGGSAFF
- | TRBJ1-1 | TRBD1 | TRBV28 | TGTGCCAGCAGTTCCGGACAGGGATTGAACACTGAAGCTTTCTTT | CASSSGQGLNTEAFF
few | TRBJ1-2 | - | TRBV2 | TGTGCCAGCAGTGAAGCGCTCGACAGCCTCTATGGCTACACCTTC | CASSEALDSLYGYTF
once | TRBJ1-2 | TRBD1 | TRBV10-3 | TGTGCCATCAGTGAGGCAGGGGGCGCGGATGGCTACACCTTC | CAISEAGGADGYTF
- | TRBJ1-6 | - | TRBV7-8 | TGTGCCAGCAGCTTAAAGGGGACATTGGATTCACCCCTCCACTTT | CASSLKGTLDSPLHF
- | TRBJ2-7 | TRBD2 | TRBV5-4 | TGTGCCAGCAGCTTGGTGGTAGCGGGAGAGCAGTACTTC | CASSLVVAGEQYF
- | TRBJ2-1 | TRBD2 | TRBV7-2 | TGTGCCAGCAGCTTAGCCGGGACTAGCGGGGGGGCGGATGAGCAGTTCTTC | CASSLAGTSGGADEQFF
- | TRBJ2-1 | - | TRBV9 | TGTGCCAGCAGCGTCCAGGGGGGACGGATTAGAAATGAGCAGTTCTTC | CASSVQGGRIRNEQFF
- | TRBJ2-3 | - | TRBV3-1/TRBV3-2 | TGTGCCACTCGAGGCAACACAGATACGCAGTATTTT | CATRGNTDTQYF
- | TRBJ1-2 | - | TRBV11-2 | TGTGCCAGCAGAGATCCCGCTATAGGGGACTATGGCTACACCTTC | CASRDPAIGDYGYTF
- | TRBJ2-5 | TRBD2 | TRBV7-9 | TGTGCCAGCAGCCCCCGGACTAGCGGGGTAGAGACCCAGTACTTC | CASSPRTSGVETQYF
- | TRBJ1-5 | - | TRBV7-2 | TGTGCCAGCAGCGCAACGTACAGGGATAGCAATCAGCCCCAGCATTTT | CASSATYRDSNQPQHF
- | TRBJ1-2 | - | TRBV3-1/TRBV3-2 | TGTGCCAGCAGCCATACGAGGGAGGATAAAAAACCTTATGGCTACACCTTC | CASSHTREDKKPYGYTF
- | TRBJ1-6 | - | TRBV19 | TGTGCCAGTAGTCTACAGGGCCCTGCCTATAATTCACCCCTCCACTTT | CASSLQGPAYNSPLHF
- | TRBJ1-6 | - | TRBV7-9 | TGTGCCAGCAGCTTAGCGAGAGACACCACATCATCACCCCTCCACTTT | CASSLARDTTSSPLHF
- | TRBJ1-1 | - | TRBV6-1 | TGTGCCAGCAGTGAAGTCGGACAGAACACTGAAGCTTTCTTT | CASSEVGQNTEAFF
- | TRBJ2-7 | - | TRBV11-2 | TGTGCCAGCAGCGCGGGCGCAGGAGGTCCTTGGTACTTC | CASSAGAGGPWYF
- | TRBJ1-2 | - | TRBV6-5 | TGTGCCAGCAGTTACTCGGGAGGGGACTATGGCTACACCTTC | CASSYSGGDYGYTF
- | TRBJ2-3 | TRBD1 | TRBV11-3 | TGTGCCAGCAGCCAGGGACAGAGAATCACAGATACGCAGTATTTT | CASSQGQRITDTQYF
- | TRBJ1-1 | TRBD1 | TRBV6-5 | TGTGCCAGCAGGGTACCAGGGGGTACTGAAGCTTTCTTT | CASRVPGGTEAFF
- | TRBJ2-3 | - | TRBV4-2 | TGTGCCAGCAGCCAGCAGACACGCACAGATACGCAGTATTTT | CASSQQTRTDTQYF
- | TRBJ1-3 | - | TRBV5-8 | TGTGCCAGCCTGTTCTCGCCCCTCGGAGATCCCGATACCTCTGGAAACACCATATATTTT | CASLFSPLGDPDTSGNTIYF
- | TRBJ2-5 | - | TRBV5-1 | TGCGCCAGCAGCTTGTCGAGGGTTGAAGAGACCCAGTACTTC | CASSLSRVEETQYF
few | TRBJ1-2 | - | TRBV4-2 | TGTGCCAGCAGCCAAGATCTCGCGGGCTATGGCTACACCTTC | CASSQDLAGYGYTF
once | TRBJ1-6 | - | TRBV4-1 | TGCGCCAGCAGCCAAGACAGGGACTTCGATTCACCCCTCCACTTT | CASSQDRDFDSPLHF